This T cell receptor (beta chain) was sequenced in a study of blood T cell repertoires in COVID-19. Study-level information: Some COVID-19 samples were acute and others convalescent; all came from the United States, Italy and Spain. Sources were T cells, B-cell-depleted T cells, or PBMCs; the material itself was cDNA or gDNA.

Germline V gives CDR1 KGHDR, CDR2 SFDVKD. Trimming removed 8 bases from V and 4 bases from J; junction bases left unmatched: 3. The CDR3 runs to 13 residues. As handled by the study authors: Amplification from reference gene primers served as the basis for estimated nucleated cell counts. Some clones are missing from TCRdb's copy, which holds only in-frame ones; the method was immunoSEQ multiplex PCR. V, J and clone size are taken as reported in that table, and D and trimming were inferred from the DNA itself. The sample carries 300,000 or so clones, approximately 90% recorded once. The specimen was peripheral blood. The gene calls are TRBV24-1 and TRBJ2-1, with TRBD1 matching 8 bases. This clonotype originated in a woman in her forties with acute or convalescent COVID-19. In nucleotides, the CDR3 is TGTGCCACCACAGGGGGCCCGTACAATGAGCAGTTCTTC. Protein sequence: CATTGGPYNEQFF.